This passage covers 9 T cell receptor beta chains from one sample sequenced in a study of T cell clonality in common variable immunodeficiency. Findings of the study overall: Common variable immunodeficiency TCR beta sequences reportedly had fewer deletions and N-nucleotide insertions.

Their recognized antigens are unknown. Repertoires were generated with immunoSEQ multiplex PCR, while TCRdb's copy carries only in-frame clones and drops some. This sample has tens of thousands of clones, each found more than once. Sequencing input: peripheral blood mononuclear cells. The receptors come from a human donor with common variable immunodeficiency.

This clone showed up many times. CDR3 region: CASSPGGVETQYF. Incomplete CDR3 DNA: TGTGCCAGTAGTCCAGGCGGGGTAGAGACC. The gene calls are TRBV19 and TRBJ2-5; maybe TRBD2 (6 bases). The read halts 3 residues ahead of the CDR3 end, with the missing end drawn from the germline J gene. CDR1 is LNHDA and CDR2 is SQIVND in the germline V gene (reference sequence). V lost 5 bases and J lost 4, with 11 bases in between. There are 13 residues in the CDR3.

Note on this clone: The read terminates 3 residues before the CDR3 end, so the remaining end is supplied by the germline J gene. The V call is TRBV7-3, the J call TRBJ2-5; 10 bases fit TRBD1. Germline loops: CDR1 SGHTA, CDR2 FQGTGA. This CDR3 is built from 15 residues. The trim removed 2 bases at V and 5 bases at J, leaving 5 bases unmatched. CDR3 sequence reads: CASSLGTGVAETQYF. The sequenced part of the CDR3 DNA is TGTGCCAGCAGCTTAGGGACAGGGGTGGCTGAGACC.

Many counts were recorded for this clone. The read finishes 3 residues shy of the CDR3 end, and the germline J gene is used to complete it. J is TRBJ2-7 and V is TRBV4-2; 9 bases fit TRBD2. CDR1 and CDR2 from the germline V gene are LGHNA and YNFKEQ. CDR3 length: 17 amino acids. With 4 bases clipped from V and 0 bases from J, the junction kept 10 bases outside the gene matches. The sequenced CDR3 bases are TGTGCCAGCAGCCTATCAGGAGCGGGGGGTCTCTCCTACGAG. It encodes CASSLSGAGGLSYE. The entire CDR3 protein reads CASSLSGAGGLSYEQYF.

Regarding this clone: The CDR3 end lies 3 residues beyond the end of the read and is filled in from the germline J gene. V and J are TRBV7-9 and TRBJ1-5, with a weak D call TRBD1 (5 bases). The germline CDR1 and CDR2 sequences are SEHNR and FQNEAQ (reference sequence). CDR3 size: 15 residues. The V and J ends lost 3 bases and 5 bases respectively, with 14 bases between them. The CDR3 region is CASSLSRWGDQPQHF. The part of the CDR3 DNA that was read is TGTGCCAGCAGCTTGAGTCGGTGGGGCGATCAGCCC.

CDR3 bases read: TGTGCCAGCACTAGTCAGGGTTTGGATGGCGAG. Its translation is CASTSQGLDGE. The whole CDR3 protein reads CASTSQGLDGEQYF. The rearrangement links TRBV2 to TRBJ2-7; the D gene is possibly TRBD1 (5 bases). The read halts 3 residues ahead of the CDR3 end, with the missing end drawn from the germline J gene. The CDR3 has 14 amino acids. Germline lookup yields CDR1 SNHLY and CDR2 FYNNEI. The germline V and J ends were trimmed by 7 bases and 6 bases, with 19 bases remaining between them.

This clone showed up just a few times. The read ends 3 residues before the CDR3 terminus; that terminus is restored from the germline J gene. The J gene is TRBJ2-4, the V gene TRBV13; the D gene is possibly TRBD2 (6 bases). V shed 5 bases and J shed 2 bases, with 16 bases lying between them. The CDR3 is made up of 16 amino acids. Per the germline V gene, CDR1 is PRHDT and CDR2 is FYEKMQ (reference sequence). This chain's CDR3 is CASSSILAVPKNIQYF. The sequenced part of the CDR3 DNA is TGTGCCAGCAGCAGTATACTAGCAGTCCCCAAAAACATT.

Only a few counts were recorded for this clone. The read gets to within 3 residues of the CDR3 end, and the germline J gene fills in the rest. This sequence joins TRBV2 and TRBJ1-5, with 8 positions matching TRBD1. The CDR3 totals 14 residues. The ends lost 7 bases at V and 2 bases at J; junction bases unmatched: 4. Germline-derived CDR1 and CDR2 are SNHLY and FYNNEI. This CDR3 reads CASTGTGGNQPQHF. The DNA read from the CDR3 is TGTGCCAGCACCGGGACAGGCGGCAATCAGCCC.

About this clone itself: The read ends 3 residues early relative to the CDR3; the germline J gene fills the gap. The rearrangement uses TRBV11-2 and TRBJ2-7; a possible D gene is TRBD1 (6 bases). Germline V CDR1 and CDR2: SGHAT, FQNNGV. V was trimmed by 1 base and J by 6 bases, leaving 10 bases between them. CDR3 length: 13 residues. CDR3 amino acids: CASSLVQGFEQYF. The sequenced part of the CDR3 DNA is TGTGCCAGCAGCTTAGTCCAGGGGTTCGAG.

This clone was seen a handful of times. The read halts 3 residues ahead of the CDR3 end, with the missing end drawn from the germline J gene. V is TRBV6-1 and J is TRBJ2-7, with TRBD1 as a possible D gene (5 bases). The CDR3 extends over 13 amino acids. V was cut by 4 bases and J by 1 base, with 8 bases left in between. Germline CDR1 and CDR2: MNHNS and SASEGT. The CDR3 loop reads CASSGGRSYEQYF. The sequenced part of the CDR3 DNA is TGTGCCAGCAGTGGGGGCAGATCCTACGAG.